The clone carrying this T cell receptor (beta chain) appeared once. Original handling: Estimated nucleated cell counts came from reference gene primer amplification. TCRdb's copy holds only in-frame clones and misses some; the assay was immunoSEQ multiplex PCR. That table furnishes V, J and clone size, whereas the DNA furnished D and trimming. The sample gives 70,000 or so clones, 65% to 80% of which show up once; approximately 23% is in the top ten. Germline CDR1 reads SNHLY; CDR2 reads FYNNEI. Deletions cut 6 bases from V and 4 bases from J, with 12 bases between. CDR3 size: 14 residues. This entry comes from a study of blood T cell repertoires in COVID-19. At the level of the study: Some COVID-19 samples were acute and others convalescent; all came from the United States, Italy and Spain. T cells, B-cell-depleted T cells, or PBMCs supplied cDNA or gDNA.

Sequenced sample: peripheral blood. The receptor was derived from a human donor in a cohort sampled during active COVID-19. The V and J genes are TRBV2 and TRBJ2-2; tentative D call: TRBD1 (5 bases). The CDR3 coding sequence is TGTGCCAGCAGCGTACAGGTAGCCACCGGGGAGCTGTTTTTT. Its translation: CASSVQVATGELFF.